A single T cell receptor beta chain is shown here with its context. The data were produced by immunoSEQ multiplex PCR, yet TCRdb's version contains in-frame clones alone and is incomplete. The sample shows about 230,000 clones, under 90% of them seen only once. The sample originates from a study of blood T cell repertoires in COVID-19. Study at large: Researchers got acute and convalescent COVID-19 samples from the United States, Italy and Spain.

V dropped 7 bases and J dropped 5; count of bases not matched to a gene: 5. This CDR3 comprises 15 residues. Germline-derived CDR1 and CDR2 are LNHDA and SQIVND (reference sequence). Sequenced material: peripheral blood. The chain combines TRBV19 with TRBJ2-3; 14 bases match TRBD2. This TCR derives from a man aged 50-60 years with COVID-19, enrolled during active disease. The CDR3 DNA reads TGTGCCAGTACCATGGGACTAGCGGGAGTAGATACGCAGTATTTT. It yields the protein CASTMGLAGVDTQYF.